The rows below give T cell receptor beta chains drawn from one sample of a study of CD8 T cells in Susac syndrome. TCRdb independently ran MiXCR on the immunoSEQ multiplex PCR reads; one entry per CDR3 protein. The table lists approximately 87,000 distinct CDR3 sequences, approximately 96% of them singletons. Sequenced material: CD8+ T cells from PBMCs. The receptors were sampled from a human donor with Susac syndrome. Each CDR3 is given with its conserved first and last residue. The D gene is left open where the match is weak. Clone size is stated in some rows and not others, as once, few, many or a class when expanded.

CDR3	DNA	D	V	J	size
CSVDDQGGYTF	TGCAGCGTTGATGACCAAGGAGGCTACACCTTC	-	TRBV29-1	TRBJ1-2	-
CASSPQSSGANVLTF	TGTGCCAGCAGCCCCCAGTCCTCTGGGGCCAACGTCCTGACTTTC	-	TRBV7-6	TRBJ2-6	few
CASSFPGLNNYEQYF	TGTGCCAGCAGTTTCCCTGGGCTAAACAACTACGAGCAGTACTTC	-	TRBV28	TRBJ2-7	-
CASSPLSSGYEQYF	TGTGCCAGCAGCCCGTTAAGTTCGGGATACGAGCAGTACTTC	-	TRBV28	TRBJ2-7	-
CASSLWAGYHQPQHF	TGTGCCAGCAGTTTATGGGCAGGGTACCATCAGCCCCAGCATTTT	-	TRBV27	TRBJ1-5	once
CSASRTGAYEQYF	TGCAGTGCTAGTAGAACGGGGGCCTACGAGCAGTACTTC	-	TRBV20-1	TRBJ2-7	-
CASSLESGGRSQETQYF	TGTGCCAGCAGCTTAGAATCCGGCGGGAGGAGCCAAGAGACCCAGTACTTC	TRBD2	TRBV7-8	TRBJ2-5	-
CASSRYRGGYGYTF	TGCGCCAGCAGCCGCTACAGGGGGGGCTATGGCTACACCTTC	TRBD1	TRBV4-1	TRBJ1-2	few
CAIIGGRETQYF	TGTGCCATCATCGGGGGTCGAGAGACCCAGTACTTC	-	TRBV2	TRBJ2-5	-
CASSLARPSGGHNEQFF	TGCGCCAGCAGCTTGGCCCGGCCTAGCGGGGGCCACAATGAGCAGTTCTTC	TRBD2	TRBV5-1	TRBJ2-1	-
CASSWGRINEQFF	TGCGCCAGCAGTTGGGGGAGGATCAATGAGCAGTTCTTC	-	TRBV4-1	TRBJ2-1	-
CASSLDSTHYGYTF	TGTGCCAGCAGCTTGGATTCTACCCACTATGGCTACACCTTC	-	TRBV5-4	TRBJ1-2	-
CASSSDTYYGYTF	TGTGCCAGCAGTTCCGACACCTACTATGGCTACACCTTC	-	TRBV7-8	TRBJ1-2	-
CAIMGGEDNEQFF	TGTGCCATCATGGGGGGGGAGGACAATGAGCAGTTCTTC	TRBD2	TRBV10-3	TRBJ2-1	once
CASGYRGSISGANVLTF	TGTGCCAGCGGGTACAGGGGATCTATCTCTGGGGCCAACGTCCTGACTTTC	TRBD1	TRBV13	TRBJ2-6	-
CAEHEKLFF	TGCGCGGAGCACGAAAAACTGTTTTTT	-	TRBV5-1	TRBJ1-4	-
CASSLTFERHYNEQFF	TGTGCCAGCAGTCTAACCTTCGAGCGGCACTACAATGAGCAGTTCTTC	-	TRBV28	TRBJ2-1	-
CASSLAGGGGQYF	TGTGCCAGCAGCTTAGCTGGGGGTGGGGGGCAGTACTTC	-	TRBV7-2	TRBJ2-7	-
CASSFSGGARANVLTF	TGTGCCAGCAGCTTTTCGGGTGGCGCTAGGGCCAACGTCCTGACTTTC	-	TRBV28	TRBJ2-6	-
CATSWVNAGHEQYF	TGTGCCACCAGCTGGGTTAATGCCGGCCACGAGCAGTACTTC	-	TRBV15	TRBJ2-7	-
CASSLAEGRYNEQFF	TGCGCCAGCAGCTTGGCCGAGGGACGTTACAATGAGCAGTTCTTC	-	TRBV5-1	TRBJ2-1	-
CASSLGGGRSSYEQYF	TGTGCCAGCAGTTTAGGCGGAGGGAGGAGCTCCTACGAGCAGTACTTC	-	TRBV12-3/TRBV12-4	TRBJ2-7	-
CASRDRTSSGANVLTF	TGTGCCAGCCGGGACAGGACCAGCTCTGGGGCCAACGTCCTGACTTTC	TRBD1	TRBV9	TRBJ2-6	-
CSVETGGTEAFF	TGCAGCGTTGAGACAGGGGGCACTGAAGCTTTCTTT	TRBD1	TRBV29-1	TRBJ1-1	-
CASSLTRGGTDTQYF	TGTGCCAGCAGCCTCACCCGGGGCGGTACAGATACGCAGTATTTT	-	TRBV9	TRBJ2-3	few
CASSFGTEGSPLHF	TGCGCCAGCAGCTTCGGGACAGAGGGATCACCCCTCCACTTT	TRBD1	TRBV5-1	TRBJ1-6	-
CSAATSGGPYNEQFF	TGCAGTGCAGCAACTAGCGGGGGGCCCTACAATGAGCAGTTCTTC	TRBD2	TRBV20-1	TRBJ2-1	-
CASSIGQETQYF	TGTGCCAGCAGCATTGGCCAAGAGACCCAGTACTTC	-	TRBV11-2	TRBJ2-5	-
CASSSGREGYEQYF	TGTGCCAGCAGTTCGGGCCGGGAGGGCTACGAGCAGTACTTC	TRBD2	TRBV27	TRBJ2-7	-
CASSMGQEKPNTEAFF	TGTGCCAGCAGCATGGGACAGGAGAAACCGAACACTGAAGCTTTCTTT	TRBD1	TRBV9	TRBJ1-1	-
CASSLLSAGDGYEQYF	TGTGCCAGCAGCCTGCTTTCGGCAGGCGACGGGTACGAGCAGTACTTC	-	TRBV27	TRBJ2-7	-
CASSSGTGEQYF	TGTGCCAGCAGCTCTGGGACAGGGGAGCAGTACTTC	TRBD1	TRBV13	TRBJ2-7	once